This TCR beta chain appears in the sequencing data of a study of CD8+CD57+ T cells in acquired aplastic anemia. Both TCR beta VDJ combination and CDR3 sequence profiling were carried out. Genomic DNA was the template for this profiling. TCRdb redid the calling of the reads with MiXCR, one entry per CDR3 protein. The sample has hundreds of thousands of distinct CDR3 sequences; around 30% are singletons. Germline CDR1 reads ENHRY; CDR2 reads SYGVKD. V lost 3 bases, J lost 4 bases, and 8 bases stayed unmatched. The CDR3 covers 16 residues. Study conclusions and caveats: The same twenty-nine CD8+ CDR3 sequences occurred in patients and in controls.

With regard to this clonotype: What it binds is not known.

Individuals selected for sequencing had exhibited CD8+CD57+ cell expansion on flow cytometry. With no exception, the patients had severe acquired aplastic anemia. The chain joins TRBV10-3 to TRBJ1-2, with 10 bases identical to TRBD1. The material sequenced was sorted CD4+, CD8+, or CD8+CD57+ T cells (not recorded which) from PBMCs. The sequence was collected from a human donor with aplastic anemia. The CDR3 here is CAISDPGTGDSYGYTF. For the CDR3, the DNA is TGTGCCATCAGTGATCCCGGGACAGGGGACTCCTATGGCTACACCTTC.